This is a list of T cell receptor beta chains from one sample in a study of breast tumors, draining lymph nodes, adjacent tissues. TCRdb reprocessed the multiplex PCR reads with MiXCR, giving one entry per CDR3 protein. Among over 60,000 distinct CDR3 sequences listed, 43% were seen once. The sample comprised breast tumor tissue. The receptor source for this set is a female donor with breast cancer. Some clones in this sample may be carry-over from other donors' samples. The CDR3 runs from the conserved cysteine through the conserved F or W. Each record gives: V gene, clone size, J gene, D gene, CDR3 DNA, CDR3 protein. A D gene is named only where the DNA matches it firmly. Clone size is stated in some rows and not others, as once, few, many or a class when expanded.

TRBV6-6	NA	TRBJ2-5	NA	TGTGCCGGCAGTAACTCGGGCGGGGTCAAAGAGACCCAGTACTTC	CAGSNSGGVKETQYF
TRBV9	few	TRBJ2-5	NA	TGTGCCAGCAGCGTAGAGGACCCTCTTGGGACCCAGTCCTTC	CASSVEDPLGTQSF
TRBV7-2	many	TRBJ2-1	NA	TGTGCCAGCAGCTTAGACGGGAGTAGGTCTGGCGAGCAGTTCTTC	CASSLDGSRSGEQFF
TRBV10-1	NA	TRBJ2-7	NA	TGCGCCTACGGACTCATAAACTACGAGCAGTACTTC	CAYGLINYEQYF
TRBV19	NA	TRBJ2-3	TRBD1	TGTGCCAGTAGGTCCGAGGGACAGGGTTACCGGGACACAGATACGCAGTATTTT	CASRSEGQGYRDTDTQYF
TRBV3-1	many	TRBJ2-2	TRBD2	TGTGCCAGCAGCCCCCTCCTGACTAGCGCAAACACCGGGGAGCTGTTTTTT	CASSPLLTSANTGELFF
TRBV5-1	NA	TRBJ2-7	TRBD1	TGCGCCAGCAGCTTGGAAAGGGGGCGAGGCGAGCAGTACTTC	CASSLERGRGEQYF
TRBV12-3/TRBV12-4	NA	TRBJ1-3	NA	TGTGCCAGCAGTCAAACGGGAAACACCATATATTTT	CASSQTGNTIYF
TRBV12-3/TRBV12-4	many	TRBJ1-2	NA	TGTGCCAGCAGTTTTTCGAGGAGCGATGGGACCTTC	CASSFSRSDGTF
TRBV7-6	many	TRBJ1-1	NA	TGTGCCAGCAGCTTAAAACAGGCTACGGCGGCTTTCTTT	CASSLKQATAAFF
TRBV6-6	NA	TRBJ1-1	NA	TGTGCCAGCAGTTACGTGGGTCCCACTGAAGCTTTCTTT	CASSYVGPTEAFF
TRBV9	NA	TRBJ2-3	TRBD1	TGTGCCAGCAGCGAGTCCACGGGACAGGCCCGCACAGATACGCAGTATTTT	CASSESTGQARTDTQYF
TRBV4-2	NA	TRBJ2-2	TRBD2	TGTGCCAGCAGCCATATGCTAAGCGGGAGCTACAATGACACCGGGGAGCTGTTTTTT	CASSHMLSGSYNDTGELFF
TRBV7-8	many	TRBJ2-7	NA	TGTGCCAGCAGCTTAAGCAGGCCCACCTACGAGCAGTACTTC	CASSLSRPTYEQYF